This passage covers 23 T cell receptor beta chains from one sample sequenced in a study of a mutant IDH1 vaccine in newly diagnosed glioma. Time point defined: week 35, safety follow-up. One vaccine dose held 300 ug of mutant IDH1 20-mer peptide and came with topical imiquimod. No antigen has been identified for these receptors. The table came from immunoSEQ multiplex PCR; TCRdb's copy has only in-frame clones and leaves some out. This table has 35,000 to 45,000 clones, approximately 80% appearing once. This specimen was PBMCs, taken from a glioma patient whose treatment included an IDH1 peptide vaccine. The receptors here all came from a woman in her forties or fifties with glioma.

The chain joins TRBV6-5 to TRBJ1-3; the D is unclear. The CDR3 sequence is 15 residues long. The V end was cut by 6 bases, the J end by 0 bases, with 12 bases between. Germline CDR1 and CDR2: MNHEY and SVGAGI. The CDR3 DNA sequence: TGTGCCAGCAGGCACGATGGCTTCTCTGGAAACACCATATATTTT. This translates into CASRHDGFSGNTIYF.

This clone was observed a handful of times. The chain recombines TRBV18 with TRBJ1-2, with 7 bases aligning to TRBD1. The length of the CDR3 is 14 residues. The junction had 5 bases not matched to a gene; V was cut back by 3 bases and J by 4 bases. Germline values: CDR1 KGHSH, CDR2 LQKENI. The CDR3 DNA reads as TGTGCCAGCTCACCGACAGGGAGTACCTATGGCTACACCTTC. Amino acid sequence: CASSPTGSTYGYTF.

This chain links TRBV5-1 with TRBJ2-7; D is undetermined. CDR1 is SGHRS and CDR2 is YFSETQ in the germline V gene. The CDR3 has 18 amino acids. V dropped 1 base and J dropped 3 bases, with 23 bases sitting between them. CDR3 nucleotide sequence: TGCGCCAGCAGCTTGCAAATCGGTACACCTTCCCTAAACTACGAGCAGTACTTC. Translated: CASSLQIGTPSLNYEQYF.

The CDR3 DNA sequence: TGTGCCAGCAGCCAACGTTTACTAGCGGGGGGACCCTACGAGCAGTACTTC. This codes for CASSQRLLAGGPYEQYF. This chain uses TRBV4-2 with TRBJ2-7; 12 nucleotides line up with TRBD2. Germline V gene sequence: CDR1 LGHNA, CDR2 YNFKEQ. The V and J ends lost 2 bases and 2 bases, in that order; junction bases with no gene match: 7. This CDR3 has 17 amino acids.

This chain links TRBV7-9 with TRBJ1-2, with 11 bases lining up with TRBD1. Germline lookup yields CDR1 SEHNR and CDR2 FQNEAQ (reference sequence). J lost 5 bases, V lost 3 bases, and 5 bases had no gene match. The CDR3 sequence is 15 residues long. CDR3 nucleotides: TGTGCCAGCAGCTTGGGACAGGGGGAAAGTTATGGCTACACCTTC. Translating gives CASSLGQGESYGYTF.

V usage is TRBV9 and J usage is TRBJ1-3, with TRBD1 as a possible D gene (5 bases). The germline CDR1 and CDR2 sequences are SGDLS and YYNGEE. This CDR3 is 17 amino acids long. The V gene lost 3 bases and the J gene lost 2 bases, with 18 bases spanning the gap. The CDR3 region has the DNA TGTGCCAGCAGCGGAACCCAGGGCCCCCTCGCTGGAAACACCATATATTTT. Residues: CASSGTQGPLAGNTIYF.

The chain uses TRBV7-2 and TRBJ1-4; possibly TRBD1 for D (6 bases). Trimming took off 5 bases at V and 4 bases at J, with 23 bases between the two ends. The CDR3 covers 18 residues. Germline V gene data show CDR1 as SGHTA and CDR2 as FQGNSA. The CDR3 DNA reads TGTGCCAGCAGCCCAGGGAGGGGGTGGCAGGGCGTTAATGAAAAACTGTTTTTT. As protein: CASSPGRGWQGVNEKLFF.

This sequence joins TRBV29-1 and TRBJ2-1; unclear D gene. The CDR3 has 16 amino acids. Germline values: CDR1 SQVTM, CDR2 ANQGSEA. The V end lost 4 bases, the J end lost 1 base, and 17 bases lay between the germline ends. The CDR3 DNA sequence: TGCAGCGTTGCGGACGCCCCCTCATTATCCTACAATGAGCAGTTCTTC. Translated, it gives CSVADAPSLSYNEQFF.

CDR3 bases: TGTGCCAGCAGCTTTGGAAGGGGACCAGATACGCAGTATTTT. Protein sequence: CASSFGRGPDTQYF. The rearrangement joins TRBV5-4 to TRBJ2-3; D is perhaps TRBD1 or TRBD2 (5 bases each). The length of the CDR3 is 14 residues. Germline V gene sequence: CDR1 SGHNT, CDR2 YYREEE (reference sequence). V was cut by 2 bases and J by 4 bases, with 11 bases left in between.

CDR3 protein: CAWSRASGGRAGELFF. CDR3 nucleotides: TGTGCCTGGAGTCGGGCTAGCGGGGGGCGGGCCGGGGAGCTGTTTTTT. V and J are TRBV30 and TRBJ2-2; 11 positions agree with TRBD2. Germline CDR1 GTSNPN, CDR2 SVGIG (reference sequence). V was pared by 2 bases and J by 6 bases, with 8 bases of the junction left unmatched. The CDR3 consists of 16 residues.

The chain uses TRBV5-1 and TRBJ2-1, with 9 positions matching TRBD1. The V gene end was trimmed by 3 bases and the J gene end by 9 bases; junction bases not matched to a gene: 13. Germline V gene sequence: CDR1 SGHRS, CDR2 YFSETQ. The CDR3 extends over 16 amino acids. The CDR3 DNA reads TGCGCCAGCAGCTCGAGAATTGATACAGGGGGCGGTGAGCAGTTCTTC. Protein product: CASSSRIDTGGGEQFF.

The chain joins TRBV5-1 to TRBJ1-2, with D tentatively TRBD1 (5 bases). Germline CDR1 SGHRS, CDR2 YFSETQ. V was trimmed by 0 bases and J by 8 bases, leaving 11 bases between them. CDR3 length: 13 amino acids. The CDR3 region is CASSLGGGDGYTF. As DNA, the CDR3 is TGCGCCAGCAGCTTGGGAGGAGGGGACGGCTACACCTTC.

The CDR3 sequence is CASSHPSMLAPTDTQYF. Written as DNA, the CDR3 is TGTGCCAGCAGCCATCCGAGCATGCTCGCCCCCACAGATACGCAGTATTTT. V gene TRBV5-4 combines with J gene TRBJ2-3; no clear D. The germline V gene encodes CDR1 SGHNT and CDR2 YYREEE (reference sequence). The CDR3 contains 17 residues. V was clipped by 4 bases and J by 2 bases, with 20 bases between them. Using reference TRBV5-4 and TRBJ2-3 for the parts outside the CDR3, the full variable domain is ETGVTQSPTHLIKTRGQQVTLRCSSQSGHNTVSWYQQALGQGPQFIFQYYREEENGRGNFPPRFSGLQFPNYSSELNVNALELDDSALYLCASSHPSMLAPTDTQYFGPGTRLTVL.

J is TRBJ2-7 and V is TRBV7-8; D gene uncertain. The germline CDR1 and CDR2 sequences are SGHVS and FQNEAQ. V was clipped by 4 bases and J by 2 bases, with 15 bases between them. The CDR3 covers 15 residues. The CDR3 protein is CASSSSPPAPYEQYF. As DNA, the CDR3 is TGTGCCAGCAGCTCCAGCCCTCCAGCCCCCTACGAGCAGTACTTC.

The rearrangement uses TRBV11-2 and TRBJ1-6; 7 bases agree with TRBD1. This CDR3 spans 14 amino acids. From germline, CDR1 is SGHAT and CDR2 FQNNGV. V dropped 0 bases and J dropped 7; count of bases not matched to a gene: 0. Here the CDR3 reads CASSLDRGNSPLHF. In DNA, the CDR3 is TGTGCCAGCAGCTTAGACAGGGGGAATTCACCCCTCCACTTT.

In its sample, this clone was seen a few times. The chain has TRBV9 and TRBJ1-1; D is uncertain. Germline loops: CDR1 SGDLS, CDR2 YYNGEE. The CDR3 sequence is 12 residues long. V lost 4 bases to trimming and J lost 4 bases, with 8 bases between them. This CDR3 is CASSSASTEAFF. CDR3 in DNA: TGTGCCAGCAGCAGTGCGAGCACTGAAGCTTTCTTT.

The J gene is TRBJ2-2, the V gene TRBV6-5, with D perhaps given as TRBD1 or TRBD2 (5 bases each). The germline gives CDR1 MNHEY, CDR2 SVGAGI. This CDR3 spans 14 amino acids. V lost 7 bases and J lost 0, with 9 bases in between. CDR3: CASNWDPNTGELFF. CDR3 DNA sequence: TGTGCCAGCAACTGGGACCCGAACACCGGGGAGCTGTTTTTT.

This clone was seen a few times. The CDR3 nucleotides read TGTGCCAGCAGCTTAGAACCGGGGTTCGGTTCACCCCTCCACTTT. Protein: CASSLEPGFGSPLHF. The rearrangement links TRBV11-2 to TRBJ1-6, with no clear D. V lost 0 bases, J lost 9 bases, and 12 bases lay in between. There are 15 residues in the CDR3. Germline values: CDR1 SGHAT, CDR2 FQNNGV.

The chain combines TRBV5-1 with TRBJ1-1; 11 bases fit TRBD1. CDR1 SGHRS and CDR2 YFSETQ come from the germline V gene. The CDR3 sequence is 14 residues long. The J segment lost 7 bases and the V segment lost 4 bases, leaving 6 bases of the junction unmatched. The chain's CDR3 is CASSTDRGQGEAFF. The CDR3 DNA reads TGCGCCAGCAGCACGGACAGGGGGCAGGGTGAAGCTTTCTTT. The variable domain in full, with the rest retrieved from reference TRBV5-1 and TRBJ1-1, is KAGVTQTPRYLIKTRGQQVTLSCSPISGHRSVSWYQQTPGQGLQFLFEYFSETQRNKGNFPGRFSGRQFSNSRSEMNVSTLELGDSALYLCASSTDRGQGEAFFGQGTRLTVV.

This rearrangement joins TRBV5-6 to TRBJ1-1; 8 bases agree with TRBD1. The V gene end was trimmed by 4 bases and the J gene end by 7 bases; junction bases not matched to a gene: 6. This CDR3 is 13 amino acids long. Germline loops: CDR1 SGHDT, CDR2 YYEEEE. CDR3 sequence (DNA): TGTGCCAGCAGCATCGGACAGGGTTTTGAAGCTTTCTTT. It codes for CASSIGQGFEAFF.

The rearrangement uses TRBV2 and TRBJ2-7, with TRBD2 as a possible D gene (6 bases). The CDR3 covers 13 residues. The germline CDR1 and CDR2 sequences are SNHLY and FYNNEI. Deletions cut 7 bases from V and 6 bases from J, with 16 bases between. In DNA form, the CDR3 reads TGTGCCAGCACCGGGACTCTCCTTCGCGAGCAGTACTTC. Translating gives CASTGTLLREQYF.

This clone was observed a handful of times. The rearrangement joins TRBV27 to TRBJ1-1, with D hard to call. V was trimmed by 5 bases and J by 0 bases, leaving 10 bases between them. The CDR3 is made up of 14 amino acids. Germline assignment: CDR1 MNHEY and CDR2 SMNVEV (reference sequence). In DNA form, the CDR3 reads TGTGCCAGCAGTCCGCTACTCATGAACACTGAAGCTTTCTTT. Its protein product is CASSPLLMNTEAFF.

This chain connects TRBV19 to TRBJ1-1; no firm D call. Germline CDR1 and CDR2: LNHDA and SQIVND (reference sequence). CDR3 length: 14 amino acids. Trimming cost V 8 bases and J 1 base, with 14 bases left between them. CDR3: CASAPNKGNTEAFF. CDR3 coding DNA: TGTGCCAGTGCGCCGAACAAAGGGAACACTGAAGCTTTCTTT.